Below, one TCR beta chain is given with its context. Its antigen has not been determined. No much larger clone exists at a distance of one base, and base qualities are not known. The immunoSEQ Assay was the method used to sequence TCRbeta CDR3 regions. After extraction, genomic DNA underwent amplification by bias-controlled multiplex PCR, followed by high-throughput sequencing. The authors' analysis ran thus. To quantify the absolute abundance of each unique TCRbeta CDR3 region, sequences were collapsed and filtered. T cell fraction was estimated by normalization of TCRbeta template counts to usable DNA, with usable DNA being measured through amplification of reference genes present in all nucleated cells. Repertoire TCRs were annotated as SARS-CoV-2-specific by exact matching of V gene, CDR3 amino acid sequence and J gene to a known reactive TCR set. MIRA supplied the reference SARS-CoV-2 TCR set, which was filtered for enrichment in COVID-19-positive ImmuneCODE repertoires so that public or cross-reactive TCRs were removed. Using the MIRA antigens, annotated TCRs were further analysed by specific ORF or by position within an ORF. Depth was the summed frequency of annotated unique rearrangements, while breadth was defined as annotated unique rearrangements over total unique productive rearrangements. Two-sided Wilcoxon rank-sum tests were applied when comparing TCR breadth between groups. The table comes from immuneACCESS by way of TCRdb, which keeps in-frame sequences with V and J called. Part of the clones is missing from these tables; in studies checked, under half for an unresolved V gene and the rest for unknown reasons. V and J calls and clone size follow that table, whereas D and trimming were derived from the DNA. For this sample the table gives a few hundred thousand clones, of which roughly 90% were detected only once. 3.6% of the sample comes from the top ten.

The data are from a study of Ad26.COV2.S vaccination and SARS-CoV-2 variants (dated by TCRdb to about 2021). Notes on the research overall: Donors in the vaccine arm were drawn from COV1001, a phase I-IIa trial of Ad26.COV2.S in healthy adults that was multicentre, randomized, double-blind and placebo-controlled. Trial participants were randomized into five groups of five: low-dose or high-dose Ad26.COV2.S given once or twice, or placebo on both occasions. Dosing of Ad26.COV2.S was intramuscular, at either 5x10^10 or 1x10^11 viral particles, delivered as one shot or as two shots spaced 56 days apart. The specificity and breadth of SARS-CoV-2-reactive T cell receptors after Ad26.COV2.S vaccination were assessed by TCRbeta repertoire sequencing. Throughout the experiments and outcome assessment, investigators stayed blinded to trial group allocation. The TCR-sequenced set comprised approximately 32 samples: some 20 Ad26.COV2.S vaccine recipients, 5 placebo recipients and 8 SARS-CoV-2 convalescent individuals.

For CDR1 and CDR2, the germline V gene lists LGHNA and YSLEER. The V end loses 0 bases and the J end loses 10 bases, and a stretch of 3 bases separates them. The CDR3 measures 10 amino acids from cysteine to phenylalanine. The retained sequence is limited to the CDR3, 30 bases, with the frame set at the first base. Findings and caveats that apply to the study as a whole: After vaccination, spike-specific CD8+ and CD4+ T cell responses were reported to show substantial breadth. Comparing responses between vaccine doses or regimens was not something the study was powered to do. The authors noted that total T cell responses may have been underestimated by the TCR breadth and depth analyses. Non-spike TCR breadth was comparable between vaccine and placebo recipients, consistent with the vaccine containing only spike. Compared with placebo recipients, Ad26.COV2.S recipients showed higher spike-specific TCR breadth (P = 0.0014).

Taken with the paper, the label for treatment or condition translates to: around 19 received Ad26.COV2.S at low or high dose, single or two shots; several received placebo; per-sample allocation not given. Repertoires of vaccine and placebo recipients were sequenced from samples collected on day 63 after the first injection. In Cohort 1b, around 23 adults aged 18-55 years were enrolled at a single site in Boston, USA, between 29 July and 7 August 2020. As a vaccine, Ad26.COV2.S was a replication-incompetent adenovirus type 26 vector that expressed a prefusion-stabilized SARS-CoV-2 spike protein derived from the original Wuhan strain.

Source: peripheral blood, taken in a trial of Ad26.COV2.S vaccine versus placebo. The receptor was derived from a person between 18 and 65 years old who received the Ad26.COV2.S COVID-19 vaccine or a placebo. The rearranged segments are TRBV4-3 and TRBJ1-1, with the D gene not confidently named. CDR3 sequence: CASSQEVAFF. Read as DNA, the sequence is TGCGCCAGCAGCCAAGAAGTAGCTTTCTTT.